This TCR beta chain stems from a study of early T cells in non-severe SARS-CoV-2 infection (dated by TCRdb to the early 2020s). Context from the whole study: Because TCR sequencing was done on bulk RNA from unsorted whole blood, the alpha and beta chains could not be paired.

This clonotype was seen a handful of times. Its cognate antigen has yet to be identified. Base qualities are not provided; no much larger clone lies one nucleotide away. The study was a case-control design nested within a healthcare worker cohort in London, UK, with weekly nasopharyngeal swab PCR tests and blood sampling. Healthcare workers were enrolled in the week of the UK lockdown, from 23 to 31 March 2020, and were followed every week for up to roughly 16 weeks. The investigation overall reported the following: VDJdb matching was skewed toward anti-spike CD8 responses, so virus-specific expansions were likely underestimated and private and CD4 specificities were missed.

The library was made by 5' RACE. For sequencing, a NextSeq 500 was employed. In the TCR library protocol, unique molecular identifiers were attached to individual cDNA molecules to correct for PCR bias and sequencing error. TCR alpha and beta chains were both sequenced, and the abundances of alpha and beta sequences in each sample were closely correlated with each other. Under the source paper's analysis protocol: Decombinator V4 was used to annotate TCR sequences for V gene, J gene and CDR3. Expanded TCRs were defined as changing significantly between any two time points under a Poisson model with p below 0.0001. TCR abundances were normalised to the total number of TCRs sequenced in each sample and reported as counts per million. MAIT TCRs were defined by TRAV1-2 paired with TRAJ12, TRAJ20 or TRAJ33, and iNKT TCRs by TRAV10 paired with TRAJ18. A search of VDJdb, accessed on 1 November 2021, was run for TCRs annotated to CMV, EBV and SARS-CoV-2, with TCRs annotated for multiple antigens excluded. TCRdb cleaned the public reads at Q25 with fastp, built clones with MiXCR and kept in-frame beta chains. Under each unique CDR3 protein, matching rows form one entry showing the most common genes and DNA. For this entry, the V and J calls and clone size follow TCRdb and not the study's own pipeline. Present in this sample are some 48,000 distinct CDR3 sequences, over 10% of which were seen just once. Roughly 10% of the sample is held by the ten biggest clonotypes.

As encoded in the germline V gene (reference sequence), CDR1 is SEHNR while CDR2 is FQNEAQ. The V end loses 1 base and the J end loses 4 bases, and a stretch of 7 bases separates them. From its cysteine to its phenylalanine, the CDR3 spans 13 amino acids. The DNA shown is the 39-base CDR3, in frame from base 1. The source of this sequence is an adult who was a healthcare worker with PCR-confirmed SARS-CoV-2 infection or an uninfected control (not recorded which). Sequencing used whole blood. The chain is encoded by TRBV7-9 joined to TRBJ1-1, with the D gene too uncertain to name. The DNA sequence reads TGTGCCAGCAGCTTAGACGGGGTCACTGAAGCTTTCTTT. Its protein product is CASSLDGVTEAFF. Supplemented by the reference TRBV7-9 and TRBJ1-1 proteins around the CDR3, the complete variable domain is DTGVSQNPRHKITKRGQNVTFRCDPISEHNRLYWYRQTLGQGPEFLTYFQNEAQLEKSRLLSDRFSAERPKGSFSTLEIQRTEQGDSAMYLCASSLDGVTEAFFGQGTRLTVV.